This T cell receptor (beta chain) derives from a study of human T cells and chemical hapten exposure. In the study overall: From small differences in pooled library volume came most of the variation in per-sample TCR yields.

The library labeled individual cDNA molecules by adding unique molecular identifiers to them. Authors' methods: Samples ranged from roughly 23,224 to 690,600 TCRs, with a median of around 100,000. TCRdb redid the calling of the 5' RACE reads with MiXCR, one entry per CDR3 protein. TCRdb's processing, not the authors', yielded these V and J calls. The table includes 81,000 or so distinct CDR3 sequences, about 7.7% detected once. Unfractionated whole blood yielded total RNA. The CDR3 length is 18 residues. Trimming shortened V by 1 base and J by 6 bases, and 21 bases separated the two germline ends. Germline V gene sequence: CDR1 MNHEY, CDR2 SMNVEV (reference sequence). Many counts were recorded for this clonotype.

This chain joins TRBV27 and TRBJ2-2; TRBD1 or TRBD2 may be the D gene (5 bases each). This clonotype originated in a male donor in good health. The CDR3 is CASSLLFGIREGAGELFF. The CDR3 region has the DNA TGTGCCAGCAGTTTATTGTTCGGGATCAGGGAAGGGGCCGGGGAGCTGTTTTTT.